Listed here is a single T cell receptor (beta chain). The entry originates in a study of control samples from healthy donors and cancer patients. Some clones are missing from TCRdb's copy, which holds only in-frame ones; the method was immunoSEQ multiplex PCR. The sample records about 120,000 clones, roughly 89% being singletons. After removal of 4 bases from V and 3 bases from J, the junction contained 7 bases not matched to a gene. The CDR3 has 15 amino acids. The V gene's germline CDR1 is SGHNT and CDR2 YENEEA. This TCR came from a man aged 30-40 years in good health. The chain carries TRBV11-3 and TRBJ1-1; TRBD1 aligns across 8 bases. Specimen: blood. CDR3 loop: CASSYRGDEDTEAFF. The DNA of the CDR3 is TGTGCCAGCAGCTACAGGGGGGATGAGGACACTGAAGCTTTCTTT.